The T cell receptor beta chain under discussion was sequenced for a study of shared T cell receptors in the human thymus. This clone was seen once. V lost 6 bases, J lost 4 bases, and 6 bases stayed unmatched. CDR3 size: 14 residues. Germline values: CDR1 MNHNY, CDR2 SVGAGI (reference sequence). Profiling relied on immunoSEQ multiplex PCR, and the TCRdb table lists in-frame clones only, not all of them. The sample lists 640,000 or so clones, more than 70% occurring once. This sample also appeared in a second study, on human thymus T cells. That paper notes: Healthy Finnish infants undergoing corrective surgery for congenital heart defects provided the donor material. Resections removed during corrective heart surgery provided the thymus tissue used.

Sequencing input: thymocytes. The V gene is TRBV6-6, the J gene TRBJ1-5; 7 nucleotides match TRBD1. This TCR derives from a boy under two years old with a congenital heart defect. For the CDR3, the DNA is TGTGCCAGCAGGACGACAGGGACTAATCAGCCCCAGCATTTT. Its translation: CASRTTGTNQPQHF.